This TCR beta chain was sequenced for a study of CD8+ T cells in alopecia areata. About the study: Treated individuals took tofacitinib by mouth, 5 to 10 mg twice daily. Dosing with tofacitinib proceeded for 6 to 18 months, followed by 6 months off drug.

Extracted from the samples, RNA was reverse transcribed into cDNA to serve as the sequencing template. Measured with immunoSEQ multiplex PCR; TCRdb has only the in-frame clones, and not every one. Of 140,000 to 150,000 clones listed, around 60% are singletons. It was from alopecia areata patients that lesional scalp punch biopsies and peripheral blood were collected. The CDR3 is 16 amino acids. CDR1 and CDR2 (germline): SNHLY, FYNNEI. V was shortened by 3 bases and J by 0 bases, with 12 bases between the two germline ends. Sequenced here: CD4+ T cells sorted from blood, sampled at week 0. The TCR sequence derives from a human donor with alopecia areata. The chain combines TRBV2 with TRBJ2-4; D not resolved. CDR3: CASSESQILAKNIQYF. Written as DNA, the CDR3 is TGTGCCAGCAGTGAGTCGCAGATCCTAGCCAAAAACATTCAGTACTTC.